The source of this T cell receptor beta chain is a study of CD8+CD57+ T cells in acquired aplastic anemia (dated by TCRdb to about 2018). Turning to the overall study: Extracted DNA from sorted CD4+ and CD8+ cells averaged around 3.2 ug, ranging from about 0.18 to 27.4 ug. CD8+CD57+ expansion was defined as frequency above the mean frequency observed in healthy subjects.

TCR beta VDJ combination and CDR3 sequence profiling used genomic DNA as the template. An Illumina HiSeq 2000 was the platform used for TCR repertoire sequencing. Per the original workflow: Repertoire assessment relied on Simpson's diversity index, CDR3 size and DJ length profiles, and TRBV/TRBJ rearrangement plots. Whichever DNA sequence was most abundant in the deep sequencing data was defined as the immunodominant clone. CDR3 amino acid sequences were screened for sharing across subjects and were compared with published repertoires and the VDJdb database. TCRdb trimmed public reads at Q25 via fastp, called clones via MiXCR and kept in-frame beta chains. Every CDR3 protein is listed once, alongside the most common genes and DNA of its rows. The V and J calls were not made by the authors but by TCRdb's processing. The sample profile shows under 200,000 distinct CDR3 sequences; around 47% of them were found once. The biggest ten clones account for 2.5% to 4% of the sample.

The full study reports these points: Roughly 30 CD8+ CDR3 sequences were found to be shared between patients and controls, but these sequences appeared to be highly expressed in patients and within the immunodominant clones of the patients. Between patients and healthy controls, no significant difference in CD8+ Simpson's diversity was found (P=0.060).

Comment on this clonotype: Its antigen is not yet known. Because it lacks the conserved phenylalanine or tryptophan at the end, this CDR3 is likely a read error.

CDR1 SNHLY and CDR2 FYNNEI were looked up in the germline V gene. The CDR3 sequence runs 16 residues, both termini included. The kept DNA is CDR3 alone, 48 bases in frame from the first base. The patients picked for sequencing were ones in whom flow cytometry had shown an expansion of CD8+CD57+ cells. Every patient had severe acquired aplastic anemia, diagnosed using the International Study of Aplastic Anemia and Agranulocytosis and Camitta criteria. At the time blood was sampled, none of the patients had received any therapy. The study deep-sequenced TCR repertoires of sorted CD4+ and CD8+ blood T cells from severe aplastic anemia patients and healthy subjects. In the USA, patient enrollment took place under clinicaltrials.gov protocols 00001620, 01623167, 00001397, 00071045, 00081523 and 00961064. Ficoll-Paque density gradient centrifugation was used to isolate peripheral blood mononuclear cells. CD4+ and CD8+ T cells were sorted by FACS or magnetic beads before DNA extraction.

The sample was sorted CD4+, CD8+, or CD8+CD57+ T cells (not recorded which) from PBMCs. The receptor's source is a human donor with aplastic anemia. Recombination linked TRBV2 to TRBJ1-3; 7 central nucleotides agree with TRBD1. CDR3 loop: CASSDATGRSGSTIYL. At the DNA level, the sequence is TGTGCCAGCAGTGATGCGACAGGGCGCTCTGGAAGCACCATATATCTT.